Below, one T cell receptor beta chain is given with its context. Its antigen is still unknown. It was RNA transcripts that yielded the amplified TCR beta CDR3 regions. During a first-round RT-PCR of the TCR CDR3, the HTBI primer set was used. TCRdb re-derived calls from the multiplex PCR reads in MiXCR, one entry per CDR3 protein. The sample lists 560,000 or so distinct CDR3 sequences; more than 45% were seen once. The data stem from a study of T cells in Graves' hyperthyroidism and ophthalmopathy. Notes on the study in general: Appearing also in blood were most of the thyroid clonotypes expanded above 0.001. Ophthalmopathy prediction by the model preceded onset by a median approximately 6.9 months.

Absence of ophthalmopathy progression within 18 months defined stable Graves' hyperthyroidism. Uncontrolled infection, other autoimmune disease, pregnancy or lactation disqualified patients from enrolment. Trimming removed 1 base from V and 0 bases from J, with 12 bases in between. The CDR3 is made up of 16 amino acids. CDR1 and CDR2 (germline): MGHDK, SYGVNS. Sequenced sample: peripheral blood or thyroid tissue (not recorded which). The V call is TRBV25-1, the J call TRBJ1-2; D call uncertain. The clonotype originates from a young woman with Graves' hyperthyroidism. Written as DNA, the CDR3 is TGTGCCAGCAGTGAATTGGGCAGGAGAGCTAACTATGGCTACACCTTC. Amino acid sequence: CASSELGRRANYGYTF.